One sample yielded the 5 T cell receptor beta chains listed below, sequenced in a study of blood T cell repertoires in COVID-19. The data were produced by immunoSEQ multiplex PCR, yet TCRdb's version contains in-frame clones alone and is incomplete. Of some 320,000 clones in the sample, around nine tenths were seen once. The sequenced material came from PBMCs or T cells enriched from blood (not recorded which). These receptors originate from a man between 60 and 75 years old who had recovered from COVID-19.

The V gene is TRBV3-1 (or the pseudogene TRBV3-2), the J gene TRBJ1-1; possibly TRBD1 for D (5 bases). This CDR3 is built from 12 residues. Trimming left V 7 bases short and J 1 base short, with 7 bases between. CDR1 and CDR2 (germline): LGHDT, YNNKEL (reference sequence). The CDR3 DNA follows: TGTGCCAGCAAAGGGGAGAACACTGAAGCTTTCTTT. Translation gives CASKGENTEAFF.

The V call is TRBV24-1, the J call TRBJ2-2, with D possibly being TRBD1 (6 bases). This CDR3 is 14 amino acids long. V lost 4 bases to trimming and J lost 3 bases, with 8 bases between them. Germline CDR1 and CDR2: KGHDR and SFDVKD. The CDR3 region is CATSENRDTGELFF. The CDR3 bases are TGTGCCACCAGTGAAAACAGGGACACCGGGGAGCTGTTTTTT.

The chain has TRBV27 and TRBJ1-4; tentatively, D is TRBD1 (5 bases). This CDR3 is 14 amino acids long. Deletions cut 5 bases from V and 4 bases from J, with 11 bases between. Germline lookup yields CDR1 MNHEY and CDR2 SMNVEV (reference sequence). The CDR3 nucleotides are TGTGCCAGCAGTAAGACAGCAAATAATGAAAAACTGTTTTTT. Encoded protein: CASSKTANNEKLFF.

V and J are TRBV30 and TRBJ1-1; D not certain. Trimming stripped 0 bases from V and 2 bases from J, with 13 bases between. This CDR3 has 15 amino acids. CDR1 is GTSNPN and CDR2 is SVGIG in the germline V gene (reference sequence). CDR3 sequence (DNA): TGTGCCTGGAGTGTACGTTTGGCATCTAACACTGAAGCTTTCTTT. Residues: CAWSVRLASNTEAFF.

The V gene is TRBV7-9, the J gene TRBJ1-2; 7 positions match TRBD1. CDR3 length equals 14 residues. J gave up 0 bases and V 2 bases, and 0 bases lay outside the gene matches. Looked up from germline, CDR1 is SEHNR and CDR2 is FQNEAQ (reference sequence). For the CDR3, the DNA is TGTGCCAGCAGCTTACAGGGGGCTAACTATGGCTACACCTTC. It is translated as CASSLQGANYGYTF. The variable domain in full, with the rest retrieved from reference TRBV7-9 and TRBJ1-2, is DTGVSQNPRHKITKRGQNVTFRCDPISEHNRLYWYRQTLGQGPEFLTYFQNEAQLEKSRLLSDRFSAERPKGSFSTLEIQRTEQGDSAMYLCASSLQGANYGYTFGSGTRLTVV.